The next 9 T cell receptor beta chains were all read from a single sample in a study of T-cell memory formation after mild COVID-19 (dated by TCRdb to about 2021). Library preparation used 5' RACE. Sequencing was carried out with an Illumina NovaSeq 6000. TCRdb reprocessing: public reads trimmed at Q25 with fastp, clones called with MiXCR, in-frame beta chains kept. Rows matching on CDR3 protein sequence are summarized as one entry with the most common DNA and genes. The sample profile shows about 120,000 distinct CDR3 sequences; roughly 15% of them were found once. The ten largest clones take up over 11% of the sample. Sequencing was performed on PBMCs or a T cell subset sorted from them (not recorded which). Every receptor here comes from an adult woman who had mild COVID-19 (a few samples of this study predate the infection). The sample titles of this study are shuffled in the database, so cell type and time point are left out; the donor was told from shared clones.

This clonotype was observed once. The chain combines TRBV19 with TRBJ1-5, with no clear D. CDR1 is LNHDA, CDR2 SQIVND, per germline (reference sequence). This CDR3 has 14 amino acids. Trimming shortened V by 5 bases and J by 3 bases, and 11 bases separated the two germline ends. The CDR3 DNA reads TGTGCCAGTAGTTTGTGGGGATTCAATCAGCCCCAGCATTTT. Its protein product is CASSLWGFNQPQHF.

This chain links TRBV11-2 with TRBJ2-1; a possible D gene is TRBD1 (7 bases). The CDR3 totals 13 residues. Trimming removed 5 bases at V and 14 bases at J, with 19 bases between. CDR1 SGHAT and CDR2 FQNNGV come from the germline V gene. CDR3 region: CASSVGGGDLEFF. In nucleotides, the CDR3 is TGTGCCAGCAGCGTAGGAGGGGGCGACTTAGAGTTCTTC.

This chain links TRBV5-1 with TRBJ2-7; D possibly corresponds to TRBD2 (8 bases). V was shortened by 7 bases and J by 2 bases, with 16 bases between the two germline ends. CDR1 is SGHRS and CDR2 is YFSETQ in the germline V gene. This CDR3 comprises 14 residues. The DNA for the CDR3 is TGCGCCAGCTCTCGGGAGGGACAGACCTACGAGCAGTACTTC. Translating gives CASSREGQTYEQYF.

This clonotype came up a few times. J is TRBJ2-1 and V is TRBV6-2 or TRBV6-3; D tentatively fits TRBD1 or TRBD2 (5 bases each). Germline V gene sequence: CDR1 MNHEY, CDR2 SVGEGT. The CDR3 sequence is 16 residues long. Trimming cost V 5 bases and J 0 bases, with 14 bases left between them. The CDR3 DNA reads TGTGCCAGCAGTAACCCGGGACCGAGCTCCTACAATGAGCAGTTCTTC. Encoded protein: CASSNPGPSSYNEQFF.

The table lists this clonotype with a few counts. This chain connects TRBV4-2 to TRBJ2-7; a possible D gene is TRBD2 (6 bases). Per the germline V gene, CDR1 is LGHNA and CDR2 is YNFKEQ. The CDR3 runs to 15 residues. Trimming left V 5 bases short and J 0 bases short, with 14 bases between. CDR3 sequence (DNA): TGTGCCAGCAGCTCAAGGAGGGTGCCCTCCTACGAGCAGTACTTC. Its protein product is CASSSRRVPSYEQYF.

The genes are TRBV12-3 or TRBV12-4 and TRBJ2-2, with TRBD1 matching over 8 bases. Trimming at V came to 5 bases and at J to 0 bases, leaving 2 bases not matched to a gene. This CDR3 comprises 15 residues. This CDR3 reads CASSRTGSNTGELFF. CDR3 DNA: TGTGCCAGCAGTAGGACAGGGTCGAACACCGGGGAGCTGTTTTTT.

CDR3 residues: CASSERQDYGYTF. Written as DNA, the CDR3 is TGTGCCAGCAGTGAACGGCAGGACTATGGCTACACCTTC. The J gene is TRBJ1-2, the V gene TRBV2; no firm D call. The germline V gene has CDR1 SNHLY and CDR2 FYNNEI. V shed 2 bases and J shed 3 bases, with 7 bases lying between them. CDR3 length equals 13 residues.

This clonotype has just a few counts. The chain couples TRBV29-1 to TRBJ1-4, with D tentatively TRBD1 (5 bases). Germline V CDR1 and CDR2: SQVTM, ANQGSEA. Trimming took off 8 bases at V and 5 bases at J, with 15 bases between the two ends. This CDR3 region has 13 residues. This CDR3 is CSTILPGNEKLFF. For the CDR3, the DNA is TGCAGCACCATACTGCCAGGGAATGAAAAACTGTTTTTT.

The CDR3 protein is CASSLTSSLWVYGYTF. The CDR3 DNA reads TGTGCCAGCAGCTTGACCTCTTCCCTGTGGGTCTATGGCTACACCTTC. The rearrangement links TRBV7-2 to TRBJ1-2; unclear D gene. CDR3 length: 16 amino acids. Germline CDR1 reads SGHTA; CDR2 reads FQGNSA. V dropped 3 bases and J dropped 4 bases, with 18 bases sitting between them.